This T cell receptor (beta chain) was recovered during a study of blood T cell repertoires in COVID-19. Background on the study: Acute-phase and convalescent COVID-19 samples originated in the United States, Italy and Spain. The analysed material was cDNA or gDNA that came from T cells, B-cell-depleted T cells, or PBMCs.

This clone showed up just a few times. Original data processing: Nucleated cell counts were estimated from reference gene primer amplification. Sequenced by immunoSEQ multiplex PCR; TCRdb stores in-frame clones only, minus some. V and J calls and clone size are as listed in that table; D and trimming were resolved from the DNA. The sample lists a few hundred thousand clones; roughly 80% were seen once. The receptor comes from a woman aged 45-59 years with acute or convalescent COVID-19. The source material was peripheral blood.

In DNA, the CDR3 is TGTGCCAGCAGTTTTGAGAATTCACCCCTCCACTTT. This sequence encodes CASSFENSPLHF. The chain joins TRBV12-3 or TRBV12-4 to TRBJ1-6; D is uncertain. This CDR3 is 12 amino acids long. V was shortened by 3 bases and J by 7 bases, with 4 bases between the two germline ends.